This T cell receptor (beta chain) is from a study of regulatory T cells in long-lasting Graves disease. Both iRepertoire HTBI primers and Arm-PCR of CDR3 regions were used to build the TCR beta libraries. A single record per CDR3 protein comes from TCRdb applying MiXCR to the multiplex PCR reads. This table holds some 330,000 distinct CDR3 sequences, 10% to 15% found once. Trimming removed 3 bases from V and 5 bases from J, with 16 bases in between. This CDR3 is built from 15 residues. Germline-derived CDR1 and CDR2 are MDHEN and SYDVKM. Ten or more counts support this clonotype. The time point here: newly diagnosed GD, antithyroid drugs for less than 3 months. The TCR library was prepared using RNA isolated from PBMCs. The data also belong to a second study, concerning T cells in Graves' hyperthyroidism and ophthalmopathy.

This clonotype was sampled from a woman aged 18-29 years with Graves disease. Material: peripheral blood mononuclear cells (PBMCs), obtained at new diagnosis, from a patient treated with antithyroid drugs. The V call is TRBV28, the J call TRBJ2-5, with D unclear. As DNA, the CDR3 is TGTGCCAGCAGTTTCCGACGACAACCCCGGGAGACCCAGTACTTC. It encodes CASSFRRQPRETQYF. The whole variable domain, filled in from reference TRBV28 and TRBJ2-5, reads DVKVTQSSRYLVKRTGEKVFLECVQDMDHENMFWYRQDPGLGLRLIYFSYDVKMKEKGDIPEGYSVSREKKERFSLILESASTNQTSMYLCASSFRRQPRETQYFGPGTRLLVL.